A selection of T cell receptor beta chains follows, all from one sample in a study of glioma-infiltrating T cells. TCRdb passed the multiplex PCR reads through MiXCR, listing each CDR3 protein once. The repertoire holds around 93,000 distinct CDR3 sequences, with 40% as singletons. The sequencing sample was made of glioma tissue, nonneoplastic brain tissue, or PBMCs (not recorded which). The receptors stem from a human donor with low-grade glioma or glioblastoma, undergoing nonglioma brain surgery, or in good health (not recorded which). CDR3s include the opening cysteine and the closing phenylalanine or tryptophan. A D gene is named only where the DNA matches it firmly. Size is omitted from some rows. Given values are once, few, many or a class for expanded clones.

DNA	CDR3	size	J	D	V
TGTGCCAGCAGCTTAGCGCTTTATGGGACAGGGGGCATTAATTCACCCCTCCACTTT	CASSLALYGTGGINSPLHF	many	TRBJ1-6	TRBD1	TRBV7-2
TGTGCCAGTATTATACCAGGGGTGAAGACCCACTACTTC	CASIIPGVKTHYF	NA	TRBJ2-5	NA	TRBV19
TGTGCCAGCAGGAAGACAGGCTCCACAGATACGCAGTATTTT	CASRKTGSTDTQYF	many	TRBJ2-3	NA	TRBV2
TGTGCCAGCAGTTTAGCTAGCGGGACCTCCTACGAGCAGTACTTC	CASSLASGTSYEQYF	many	TRBJ2-7	TRBD2	TRBV12-3/TRBV12-4
TGTGCCAGCAGCAGGGGACAGGGTGGTTACTCTGGGGCCAACGTCCTGACTTTC	CASSRGQGGYSGANVLTF	many	TRBJ2-6	TRBD1	TRBV7-2
TGTGCCAGTAGTTCAGGACTAGTGGGCACAGATACGCAGTATTTT	CASSSGLVGTDTQYF	many	TRBJ2-3	TRBD2	TRBV19
TGTGCCAGCAGTTTACCGCGTCCTGGTGGGGCCAACGTCCTGACTTTC	CASSLPRPGGANVLTF	many	TRBJ2-6	NA	TRBV28
TGTGCCAGCAGCGCCTCCGACAGGGGGCTGGACGAGCAGTACTTC	CASSASDRGLDEQYF	many	TRBJ2-7	TRBD1	TRBV7-7
TGCAGCGTTGAACGGGGGCTAGCGGGATCCTACAATGAGCAGTTCTTC	CSVERGLAGSYNEQFF	many	TRBJ2-1	TRBD2	TRBV29-1
TGTGCCAGCAGTCCCCAGCGGGGGACCTACAATGAGCAGTTCTTC	CASSPQRGTYNEQFF	many	TRBJ2-1	TRBD2	TRBV27
TGTGCCAGCAGTTTGGCGGAGGTGTGCACAAAGACCTACGAGCAGTACTTC	CASSLAEVCTKTYEQYF	NA	TRBJ2-7	NA	TRBV27
TGTGCCAGCAGCCATCCGGGAGTGGCCTACGAGCAGTACTTC	CASSHPGVAYEQYF	many	TRBJ2-7	NA	TRBV4-2
TGTGCCAGCAGTGAATACGGACTAGCGGGGGGGCCGAGGGATACGCAGTATTTT	CASSEYGLAGGPRDTQYF	many	TRBJ2-3	TRBD2	TRBV6-1
TGCAGTGCTATATCGGGACAGAGCTACACCTTC	CSAISGQSYTF	many	TRBJ1-2	TRBD1	TRBV20-1
TGCAGCGTTGAGGGACAGGAACGGGGTGGCTACACCTTC	CSVEGQERGGYTF	many	TRBJ1-2	TRBD1	TRBV29-1
TGTGCCAGCAGCGACAGGGAGGGCCACGAGCAGTACTTC	CASSDREGHEQYF	NA	TRBJ2-7	NA	TRBV27
TGTGCCAGCAGAGATATAGGGGGTGAGCAGCCCCAGCATTTT	CASRDIGGEQPQHF	NA	TRBJ1-5	NA	TRBV12-3/TRBV12-4
TGTGCCAGCAGTCCATTGACGGCAGGCACAGATACGCAGTATTTT	CASSPLTAGTDTQYF	many	TRBJ2-3	NA	TRBV12-3/TRBV12-4
TGTGCCAGCAGCTTGGGAGGGCGGGAACGCAATGAGCAGTTCTTC	CASSLGGRERNEQFF	many	TRBJ2-1	TRBD2	TRBV7-9
TGTGCCAGCTCACCTCAGGGAATAGATGGCTACACCTTC	CASSPQGIDGYTF	many	TRBJ1-2	NA	TRBV18
TGTGCCAGCAGTTACTCCGGCAAAAACATTCAGTACTTC	CASSYSGKNIQYF	many	TRBJ2-4	NA	TRBV6-5
TGTGCCTCTGGCAGTGAGGGCAGAAGCTATGGCTACACCTTC	CASGSEGRSYGYTF	NA	TRBJ1-2	NA	TRBV6-1